Many counts were recorded for the clone carrying this TCR beta chain. It was considered stable Graves' hyperthyroidism when ophthalmopathy did not progress within 18 months. This CDR3 has 14 residues. The germline gives CDR1 MDHEN, CDR2 SYDVKM. Deletions cut 2 bases from V and 11 bases from J, with 18 bases between. Amplification of TCR beta CDR3 regions was performed using RNA transcripts as template. A set of HTBI primers served as the primers for a first-round RT-PCR of the TCR CDR3. TCRdb independently ran MiXCR on the multiplex PCR reads; one entry per CDR3 protein. In the table there are 400,000 to 600,000 distinct CDR3 sequences, 20% of which are singletons. The data derive from a study of T cells in Graves' hyperthyroidism and ophthalmopathy.

J is TRBJ1-1 and V is TRBV28, with TRBD1 as a possible D gene (6 bases). This receptor was identified in a man aged 18 to 29 with Graves' hyperthyroidism. The sequenced sample consisted of blood. The CDR3 coding sequence is TGTGCCAGCAGTTTAGTTCGGGGGCGCGAGGATGCTTTCTTT. This translates into CASSLVRGREDAFF.